This passage covers 9 T cell receptor beta chains from one sample sequenced in a study of blood T cell repertoires in COVID-19 (dated by TCRdb to 2018 to 2020). Libraries were built with the immunoSEQ multiplex PCR assay. Drawn from immuneACCESS, this table holds only the in-frame rearrangements with V and J called that TCRdb kept. Clones are partly lost; checked studies trace under half to an unresolved V gene and leave the rest unexplained. The sample table lists more than 200,000 clones, around four fifths of them with a count of one. 4.2% of the sample is in the top ten clones. The sequenced material came from peripheral blood. The receptors originated from a man aged 55-75 years with acute or convalescent COVID-19.

The chain employs TRBV19 and TRBJ2-1; 7 bases fit TRBD1. Germline trimming cut 4 bases from V and 7 bases from J; bases unmatched to any gene: 10. CDR1 and CDR2 (germline): LNHDA, SQIVND (reference sequence). The CDR3 totals 15 residues. The CDR3: CASSKDSTGRNEQFF. In nucleotides, the CDR3 is TGTGCCAGTAGTAAGGACTCGACAGGGAGAAATGAGCAGTTCTTC.

The chain recombines TRBV18 with TRBJ1-1; maybe TRBD1 (6 bases). The V gene lost 3 bases and the J gene lost 0 bases, with 14 bases spanning the gap. The CDR3 is 16 amino acids. Germline assignment: CDR1 KGHSH and CDR2 LQKENI. Here the CDR3 reads CASSPTAKGVNTEAFF. CDR3 sequence (DNA): TGTGCCAGCTCACCTACTGCTAAGGGGGTGAACACTGAAGCTTTCTTT.

The rearrangement links TRBV7-9 to TRBJ1-1; 7 bases line up with TRBD1. Germline CDR1 reads SEHNR; CDR2 reads FQNEAQ (reference sequence). CDR3 length: 14 residues. J was trimmed by 6 bases and V by 1 base; bases with no gene match: 5. The CDR3 loop is CASSLGQGNSEAFF. CDR3 DNA: TGTGCCAGCAGCTTAGGACAGGGAAATTCTGAAGCTTTCTTT.

About this clone: Germline and junction disagree at one end, which may indicate a read error. The V call is TRBV14, the J call TRBJ2-5; tentative D call: TRBD1 (6 bases). CDR1 SGHDN and CDR2 FVKESK come from the germline V gene. The CDR3 is 17 amino acids. CDR3 residues: CASSPWKGRGGGEAQYF. CDR3 sequence (DNA): TGTGCCAGCAGCCCTTGGAAAGGCAGGGGTGGAGGAGAGGCCCAGTACTTC. The variable domain in full, with the rest retrieved from reference TRBV14 and TRBJ2-5, is EAGVTQFPSHSVIEKGQTVTLRCDPISGHDNLYWYRRVMGKEIKFLLHFVKESKQDESGMPNNRFLAERTGGTYSTLKVQPAELEDSGVYFCASSPWKGRGGGEAQYFGPGTRLLVL.

The CDR3 DNA is TGTGCCAGCAGCGTACAGGCTGGCCAGCGGGGAAACAATGAGCAGTTCTTC. Its protein product is CASSVQAGQRGNNEQFF. The rearrangement links TRBV9 to TRBJ2-1; 7 bases fit TRBD2. The germline CDR1 and CDR2 sequences are SGDLS and YYNGEE. Losses at the gene ends were 1 base for V and 5 bases for J; bases not matched to a gene: 12. The CDR3 is 17 residues long.

This chain joins TRBV9 and TRBJ2-7; D may be TRBD2 (5 bases). Germline-derived CDR1 and CDR2 are SGDLS and YYNGEE. Trimming cost V 4 bases and J 3 bases, with 14 bases left between them. The length of the CDR3 is 14 residues. CDR3 sequence: CASSLSEGNYEQYF. In DNA form, the CDR3 reads TGTGCCAGCAGCCTGAGCGAGGGCAACTACGAGCAGTACTTC.

This clone was seen once. CDR3 bases: TGTGCCAGCAGCGTAGATGAGTCTGAAAAACTGTTTTTT. The encoded protein is CASSVDESEKLFF. The chain is built from TRBV9 and TRBJ1-4, with D unclear. CDR3 length: 13 amino acids. Trimming removed 0 bases at V and 7 bases at J, with 7 bases between. CDR1 is SGDLS and CDR2 is YYNGEE in the germline V gene.

About this clone itself: The identical CDR3 is also encoded by other nucleotide sequences in the sample. The J gene is TRBJ1-3, the V gene TRBV7-6; D might be TRBD1 (6 bases). CDR1 is SGHVS and CDR2 is FNYEAQ in the germline V gene. CDR3 length: 16 residues. V shed 2 bases and J shed 0 bases, with 11 bases lying between them. CDR3 nucleotides: TGTGCCAGCAGCTTAAGGGGGGGGTCCTCTGGAAACACCATATATTTT. Protein product: CASSLRGGSSGNTIYF.

The genes are TRBV7-2 and TRBJ2-3; D is possibly TRBD2 (6 bases). This CDR3 region has 14 residues. V lost 3 bases and J lost 5, with 12 bases in between. Germline V lookup: CDR1 SGHTA, CDR2 FQGNSA. In DNA form, the CDR3 reads TGTGCCAGCAGCTTTGGGGGAGCGGGAGATACGCAGTATTTT. Its protein is CASSFGGAGDTQYF.